The clone carrying this TCR beta chain was found many times. Its antigen is still unknown. V lost 8 bases to trimming and J lost 8 bases, with 13 bases between them. CDR3 length: 13 amino acids. The germline V gene encodes CDR1 MNHEY and CDR2 SVGAGI. Researchers tagged individual cDNA molecules with unique molecular identifiers. TCRdb re-called the 5' RACE reads through MiXCR, storing one row per CDR3 protein. The sample lists about 81,000 distinct CDR3 sequences, roughly 6% occurring once. The sample comes from a study of early T cells in non-severe SARS-CoV-2 infection. Study as a whole: Unsorted whole blood bulk RNA was sequenced, with unpaired chains.

Broader study findings: Comparison of clonotypes with VDJdb favored anti-spike CD8 responses while missing private and CD4 specificities.

This chain uses TRBV6-5 with TRBJ1-6; D is unresolved. The sequenced sample was whole blood. This TCR came from an adult who was a healthcare worker with PCR-confirmed SARS-CoV-2 infection or an uninfected control (not recorded which). As DNA, the CDR3 is TGTGCCAGCGGGAGCAGGAGCTATTCACCCCTCCACTTT. Protein sequence: CASGSRSYSPLHF.